These T cell receptor beta chains were read from a single sample in a study of blood T cell repertoires in COVID-19. The repertoire was sequenced with immunoSEQ multiplex PCR; TCRdb's copy has only in-frame clones and lacks some. The sample lists hundreds of thousands of clones, approximately 88% occurring once. Sequenced: PBMCs or T cells enriched from blood (not recorded which). The origin of the receptors is a middle-aged woman with acute COVID-19. CDR3s include the opening cysteine and the closing phenylalanine or tryptophan. Each record gives: V gene, clone size, J gene, D gene, CDR3 protein, CDR3 DNA. The D gene is left open where the match is weak. A row's size may be missing; if present it is once, few, many or a size class.

>TRBV7-2|-|TRBJ2-7|TRBD1
CASRRDRSYEQYF
TGTGCCAGCAGACGGGACAGGTCCTACGAGCAGTACTTC
>TRBV27|-|TRBJ2-7|-
CASSLFRVGDEQYF
TGTGCCAGCAGTTTATTCAGGGTTGGCGACGAGCAGTACTTC
>TRBV11-3|-|TRBJ2-3|TRBD2
CASSLGLAGSTDTQYF
TGTGCCAGCAGCTTAGGGCTAGCGGGAAGCACAGATACGCAGTATTTT
>TRBV28|once|TRBJ2-3|-
CASSGSYGGGTDTQYF
TGTGCCAGCAGCGGCAGCTACGGGGGTGGCACAGATACGCAGTATTTT
>TRBV5-6|once|TRBJ2-2|-
CASSAQILKGDTGELFF
TGTGCCAGCAGCGCGCAAATACTAAAAGGGGACACCGGGGAGCTGTTTTTT
>TRBV28|-|TRBJ2-7|-
CASNSPRGTYEQYF
TGTGCCAGCAACTCGCCCCGGGGAACCTACGAGCAGTACTTC
>TRBV27|-|TRBJ1-5|-
CASSPSGAAGQPQHF
TGTGCCAGCAGCCCTAGTGGGGCAGCAGGGCAGCCCCAGCATTTT
>TRBV9|-|TRBJ1-2|-
CASSVAGGYGYTF
TGTGCCAGCAGCGTAGCGGGGGGTTATGGCTACACCTTC
>TRBV27|-|TRBJ1-5|TRBD1
CASSPWTGDNQPQHF
TGTGCCAGCAGTCCGTGGACAGGGGACAATCAGCCCCAGCATTTT
>TRBV11-2|-|TRBJ1-1|TRBD1
CASSRSTGTEAFF
TGTGCCAGCAGCCGCTCGACAGGGACTGAAGCTTTCTTT
>TRBV5-1|-|TRBJ1-5|TRBD1
CAIDRTGEGVDQPQHF
TGCGCCATCGACCGGACAGGGGAGGGAGTCGACCAGCCCCAGCATTTT
>TRBV12-3/TRBV12-4|-|TRBJ1-1|-
CASSLQSRTEAFF
TGTGCCAGCAGCCTGCAGTCTCGCACTGAAGCTTTCTTT
>TRBV18|-|TRBJ2-1|TRBD2
CASSPPAPLAESNEQFF
TGTGCCAGCTCACCACCAGCTCCTCTAGCGGAAAGCAATGAGCAGTTCTTC
>TRBV28|-|TRBJ2-4|TRBD1
CASLGPGQKNIQYF
TGTGCCAGCCTGGGCCCGGGACAGAAAAACATTCAGTACTTC
>TRBV20-1|-|TRBJ2-1|TRBD2
CSASPPSGSYDEQFF
TGCAGTGCTAGTCCCCCTAGCGGGAGTTACGATGAGCAGTTCTTC
>TRBV18|few|TRBJ2-3|-
CASSEAGGSLNTQYF
TGTGCCAGCTCTGAGGCTGGAGGGAGTTTAAATACGCAGTATTTT
>TRBV27|-|TRBJ2-2|-
CASSPVNTGELFF
TGTGCCAGCAGTCCCGTAAACACCGGGGAGCTGTTTTTT
>TRBV2|-|TRBJ1-5|TRBD1
CASRGRGSSEPQHF
TGTGCCAGCAGGGGCAGGGGGTCGTCGGAGCCCCAGCATTTT
>TRBV11-3|-|TRBJ1-1|-
CASSRTGSTEAFF
TGTGCCAGCAGCCGAACAGGTTCCACTGAAGCTTTCTTT
>TRBV15|-|TRBJ1-1|-
CATSFPEGAEAFF
TGTGCCACCAGCTTCCCTGAAGGGGCTGAAGCTTTCTTT
>TRBV6-5|-|TRBJ1-2|-
CASSSPGYGYTF
TGTGCCAGCAGCTCCCCGGGCTATGGCTACACCTTC
>TRBV5-5|once|TRBJ1-3|-
CASSLAFSTASSGNTIYF
TGTGCCAGCAGCTTGGCATTCTCGACGGCTAGCTCTGGAAACACCATATATTTT
>TRBV3-1/TRBV3-2|-|TRBJ2-5|-
CASSQDRGSGLEQETQYF
TGTGCCAGCAGCCAAGATCGGGGTAGCGGCCTTGAACAAGAGACCCAGTACTTC
>TRBV6-5|-|TRBJ2-7|TRBD2
CASSYSGTSVYEQYF
TGTGCCAGCAGTTACTCCGGGACTAGCGTCTACGAGCAGTACTTC
>TRBV5-1|-|TRBJ2-5|-
CASSLAGTQETQYF
TGCGCCAGCAGCTTGGCCGGGACACAAGAGACCCAGTACTTC
>TRBV19|once|TRBJ2-7|TRBD2
CASRSKTSGASYEQYF
TGTGCCAGTAGATCCAAGACTAGCGGGGCTTCCTACGAGCAGTACTTC
>TRBV19|once|TRBJ1-5|TRBD1
CASSIRDRYQPQHF
TGTGCCAGTAGTATCCGGGACAGATATCAGCCCCAGCATTTT
>TRBV12-3/TRBV12-4|-|TRBJ1-1|-
CASSSGVNTEAFF
TGTGCCAGCAGTTCGGGGGTGAACACTGAAGCTTTCTTT
>TRBV28|-|TRBJ1-1|-
CASSLIGRRTEAFF
TGTGCCAGCAGTTTAATCGGCAGGCGAACTGAAGCTTTCTTT
>TRBV28|-|TRBJ1-6|-
CAGRGSDSPLHF
TGTGCCGGCAGGGGCTCGGATTCACCCCTCCACTTT
>TRBV3-1/TRBV3-2|-|TRBJ1-5|TRBD1
CASSLGQGDQPQHF
TGTGCCAGCAGCCTCGGACAGGGTGATCAGCCCCAGCATTTT
>TRBV24-1|-|TRBJ2-5|TRBD2
CATRGLAGDETQYF
TGTGCCACCAGGGGACTAGCGGGAGATGAGACCCAGTACTTC
>TRBV5-8|-|TRBJ1-2|TRBD1
CASSLRQGGGGYTF
TGTGCCAGCAGCTTACGACAGGGAGGCGGTGGCTACACCTTC
>TRBV7-2|few|TRBJ2-1|-
CASSLGGTYNEQFF
TGTGCCAGCAGCTTAGGAGGGACATACAATGAGCAGTTCTTC
>TRBV12-3/TRBV12-4|-|TRBJ1-4|-
CASNRGLGEKLFF
TGTGCCAGCAATAGGGGTTTGGGTGAAAAACTGTTTTTT
>TRBV4-1|few|TRBJ1-6|-
CASSREGLNNSPLHF
TGCGCCAGCAGCCGAGAGGGACTGAATAATTCACCCCTCCACTTT
>TRBV27|-|TRBJ1-2|-
CASSPTWTEVFNYGYTF
TGTGCCAGCAGTCCGACTTGGACAGAAGTTTTTAACTATGGCTACACCTTC
>TRBV5-6|-|TRBJ1-2|TRBD1
CASSTGTATRYGYTF
TGTGCCAGCAGTACCGGGACAGCTACGCGCTATGGCTACACCTTC
>TRBV5-4|few|TRBJ2-3|-
CASSLAGAFTDTQYF
TGTGCCAGCAGCTTAGCAGGGGCATTCACAGATACGCAGTATTTT
>TRBV5-4|-|TRBJ2-6|TRBD2
CASSPTSGSYTSGANVLTF
TGTGCCAGCAGCCCGACTAGCGGAAGTTATACCTCTGGGGCCAACGTCCTGACTTTC
>TRBV5-4|-|TRBJ2-2|TRBD1
CASSSTGGRAGELFF
TGTGCCAGCAGCTCTACAGGGGGCCGCGCCGGGGAGCTGTTTTTT
>TRBV10-1|-|TRBJ1-1|TRBD1
CASSVGTAMNTEAFF
TGCGCCAGCAGTGTGGGGACAGCCATGAACACTGAAGCTTTCTTT
>TRBV5-1|-|TRBJ1-2|TRBD1
CASSTSGTEGYTF
TGCGCCAGCAGCACTTCCGGGACAGAAGGCTACACCTTC
>TRBV6-4|-|TRBJ1-1|TRBD1
CASRHRGTGDTEAFF
TGTGCCAGCAGACACCGTGGGACAGGCGACACTGAAGCTTTCTTT
>TRBV14|-|TRBJ2-4|TRBD2
CASSQLAGVGIAIQYF
TGTGCCAGCAGCCAACTAGCGGGAGTCGGTATAGCCATTCAGTACTTC
>TRBV19|-|TRBJ1-3|-
CASSISGTFGNTIYF
TGTGCCAGTAGTATAAGCGGGACCTTCGGAAACACCATATATTTT
>TRBV28|-|TRBJ2-7|-
CASSPIGSYEQYF
TGTGCCAGCAGTCCTATCGGCTCCTACGAGCAGTACTTC
>TRBV3-1/TRBV3-2|-|TRBJ2-3|TRBD2
CASSGLAGGTDTQYF
TGTGCCAGCAGCGGACTAGCGGGGGGCACAGATACGCAGTATTTT
>TRBV5-1|once|TRBJ1-4|TRBD1
CASSSPGQGNEKLFF
TGCGCCAGCAGTTCACCGGGACAGGGGAATGAAAAACTGTTTTTT
>TRBV28|few|TRBJ1-5|TRBD1
CASRSGTGGGSNQPQHF
TGTGCCAGCAGGTCCGGGACAGGGGGCGGGAGCAATCAGCCCCAGCATTTT
>TRBV10-3|-|TRBJ1-3|TRBD1
CAISPGQGYGNTIYF
TGTGCCATCAGCCCGGGACAGGGATATGGAAACACCATATATTTT
>TRBV28|-|TRBJ2-7|-
CASSFGQSSSYEQYF
TGTGCCAGCAGTTTTGGGCAGTCGAGCTCCTACGAGCAGTACTTC
>TRBV6-5|-|TRBJ2-7|TRBD2
CASSTSGASYEQYF
TGTGCCAGTTCGACTAGCGGGGCCTCCTACGAGCAGTACTTC
>TRBV27|-|TRBJ1-5|-
CASSSVGVGYQPQHF
TGTGCCAGCAGTTCCGTCGGGGTTGGGTATCAGCCCCAGCATTTT
>TRBV28|-|TRBJ2-7|TRBD2
CASESGGYEQYF
TGTGCCAGCGAAAGCGGGGGCTACGAGCAGTACTTC